This TCR beta chain was obtained from a study of blood T cells in healthy people across ages. Total RNA amounts of at least 5 micrograms were extracted per sample. Combining a sample-barcoded 5' primer with a J-beta primer mix, a second PCR ran for roughly 7 to 12 cycles. A template-switch adaptor with 12 random nucleotides tagged each cDNA molecule. TCRdb reprocessed the 5' RACE reads via MiXCR and lists one record per CDR3 protein. The sample consists of over 950,000 distinct CDR3 sequences, 35% to 40% of them appearing once. The V and J ends lost 3 bases and 0 bases respectively, with 12 bases between them. Germline CDR1 and CDR2: ENHRY and SYGVKD. This CDR3 contains 16 residues. Concerning this clonotype: Its matching antigen is unknown.

Study results and limitations: The fall in TCR beta diversity per million T cells was roughly linear with age.

V gene TRBV10-3 combines with J gene TRBJ1-3; D gene ambiguous. Sequences were obtained from blood. The source of this sequence is a man aged 18 to 35 in good health. The CDR3, as DNA: TGTGCCATCAGTGACCCCACAGAGCTCTCTGGAAACACCATATATTTT. This encodes CAISDPTELSGNTIYF.